This T cell receptor (beta chain) originates from a study of blood T cell repertoires in COVID-19. Study summary: COVID-19 samples from acute and convalescent phases originated in the United States, Italy and Spain.

Patients from Seattle were sampled longitudinally, starting during active infection. Germline V gives CDR1 ENHRY, CDR2 SYGVKD. CDR3 length equals 14 residues. Between the trimmed V and J ends, which lost 0 bases and 5 bases, there was a span of 10 bases. Authors' methods: Amplification with reference gene primers provided the estimates of nucleated cell counts. The method was immunoSEQ multiplex PCR; TCRdb's version includes in-frame clones alone and lacks a portion of them. V and J calls and clone size are copied from that table; D and trimming were computed from the DNA. The sample contains about 250,000 clones, 90% of which appear only once.

Sequencing was carried out using peripheral blood. The chain has TRBV10-3 and TRBJ1-2; tentatively, D is TRBD1 (6 bases). The source is a woman aged 55-70 years with COVID-19, enrolled during active disease. The CDR3 loop reads CAISESSQGYGYTF. The CDR3 DNA reads as TGTGCCATCAGTGAGTCGAGTCAGGGGTATGGCTACACCTTC.